One sample yielded the 2 T cell receptor beta chains listed below, sequenced in a study of T cell responses to AZD1222 COVID-19 vaccine. Generated by immunoSEQ multiplex PCR, the TCRdb table keeps only in-frame clones and is missing some. The data show 130,000 to 150,000 clones, about 90% seen once. Here the sequenced sample was peripheral blood, taken on day 0 of AZD1222 vaccination. These receptors were collected from an adult in good health.

The CDR3 DNA follows: TGCGCCAGCACCCCCGGGGCCATTAATTCACCCCTCCACTTT. The encoded protein is CASTPGAINSPLHF. The chain recombines TRBV5-1 with TRBJ1-6, with D perhaps matching TRBD1 (5 bases). The CDR3 has 14 amino acids. CDR1 is SGHRS and CDR2 is YFSETQ in the germline V gene. V lost 6 bases and J lost 6, with 13 bases in between. Full variable domain (rest looked up from reference TRBV5-1 and TRBJ1-6): KAGVTQTPRYLIKTRGQQVTLSCSPISGHRSVSWYQQTPGQGLQFLFEYFSETQRNKGNFPGRFSGRQFSNSRSEMNVSTLELGDSALYLCASTPGAINSPLHFGNGTRLTVT.

J is TRBJ2-5 and V is TRBV5-4; 7 bases align to TRBD2. This CDR3 comprises 14 residues. V shed 3 bases and J 5 bases; nucleotides not matched to a gene: 7. CDR1 is SGHNT, CDR2 YYREEE, per germline (reference sequence). The CDR3 here is CASSSGGSRETQYF. The CDR3 DNA reads as TGTGCCAGCAGCTCGGGCGGGAGCCGGGAGACCCAGTACTTC.